The present T cell receptor (beta chain) was sequenced within a study of blood T cells in healthy people across ages. Study conclusions and caveats: The authors considered diversity estimates from one million T cells to be underestimates. Age brought a roughly linear fall in TCR beta diversity measured per million T cells. Naive T cell percentage showed a strong correlation with TCR beta diversity. There were more naive CD4+ cells and higher diversity in long-lived donors than in aged donors.

Using a J-beta primer mix together with a sample-barcoded 5' primer, a second PCR was run for roughly 7 to 11 cycles. MiXCR, applied by TCRdb to the 5' RACE reads, yields one record per CDR3 protein. The table lists approximately 850,000 distinct CDR3 sequences, 40% to 50% of them singletons. Trimming took 2 bases from V and 6 from J, leaving 15 bases between them. From germline, CDR1 is DFQATT and CDR2 SNEGSKA (reference sequence). The CDR3 length is 14 residues. Concerning this clonotype: The antigen is undetermined.

The rearrangement joins TRBV20-1 to TRBJ2-3; tentatively, D is TRBD1 or TRBD2 (5 bases each). The sample consisted of blood. The TCR originated in a man between 60 and 75 years old in good health. This CDR3 is CSARWTGAADTQYF. In DNA form, the CDR3 reads TGCAGTGCTAGATGGACTGGGGCAGCGGATACGCAGTATTTT.